Listed below are T cell receptor beta chains from one sample, sequenced in a study of shared clonotypes between healthy human individuals. Here immunoSEQ multiplex PCR was the method, and the copy in TCRdb shows in-frame clones only, minus some. The table lists 2 million to 2.5 million clones, 85% to 95% of them singletons, with 0.37% in the top ten. The sample was naive CD4+ T cells from PBMCs. The receptors originated from a man aged 18 to 30 in good health. Some clones in this sample may be carry-over from other donors' samples. Both conserved end residues are part of each CDR3. A D gene is named only where the DNA matches it firmly. Some rows mark clone size as missing; the rest say once, few, many or name a class of expanded clone.

TRBJ2-7 | few | TRBV30 | TRBD2 | TGTGCCTGGAGTAAAAAAGCGGGAGTGGGCGAGCAGTACTTC | CAWSKKAGVGEQYF
TRBJ1-1 | - | TRBV28 | - | TGTGCCAGCAGCCCTAACAGGAACACTGAAGCTTTCTTT | CASSPNRNTEAFF
TRBJ2-7 | - | TRBV5-1 | - | TGCGCCAGCAGCATCCGGGATCCGCGCCCCTACGAGCAGTACTTC | CASSIRDPRPYEQYF
TRBJ2-7 | - | TRBV11-3 | - | TGTGCCAGCAGCTTCTCGCCCGGGACCGAGCAGTACTTC | CASSFSPGTEQYF
TRBJ2-7 | - | TRBV28 | - | TGTGCCAGCACCGAAAAAGGGAACGAGCAGTACTTC | CASTEKGNEQYF
TRBJ2-7 | - | TRBV30 | TRBD2 | TGTGCCTGGAGTGTAGCGGGGGCTGAGCAGTACTTC | CAWSVAGAEQYF
TRBJ1-1 | - | TRBV18 | TRBD1 | TGTGCCAGCTCACTTATGCAGGGGGCGAACACTGAAGCTTTCTTT | CASSLMQGANTEAFF
TRBJ2-7 | - | TRBV6-1 | TRBD2 | TGTGCCAGCAGTCCCCGGGCGCTAGCGGGATACGAGCAGTACTTC | CASSPRALAGYEQYF
TRBJ2-1 | - | TRBV6-6 | TRBD1 | TGTGCCAGCAGTTCAAGGACAGGGCTCTACAATGAGCAGTTCTTC | CASSSRTGLYNEQFF
TRBJ1-1 | once | TRBV5-1 | - | TGCGCCAGCAGCGTGGGTTGGGGGACTGAAGCTTTCTTT | CASSVGWGTEAFF
TRBJ1-1 | - | TRBV15 | - | TGTGCCACCAGCAGAGAAGCGGTAATGGGTCCTGAAGCTTTCTTT | CATSREAVMGPEAFF
TRBJ1-4 | - | TRBV2 | TRBD1 | TGTGCCAGCAGTGATGGACAGGCTAATGAAAAACTGTTTTTT | CASSDGQANEKLFF
TRBJ2-2 | - | TRBV29-1 | - | TGCAGCGTTGAAGATAGGAGGGCCCAAAACACCGGGGAGCTGTTTTTT | CSVEDRRAQNTGELFF
TRBJ2-3 | - | TRBV9 | - | TGTGCCAGCAGCGTGGGAGTGGCTCCACGCGGGGCAGATACGCAGTATTTT | CASSVGVAPRGADTQYF
TRBJ2-1 | - | TRBV7-3 | TRBD2 | TGTGCCAGCAGCTCACAACCAACCATAGCGGGAGTGGGAAATGAGCAGTTCTTC | CASSSQPTIAGVGNEQFF
TRBJ1-6 | - | TRBV6-5 | TRBD1 | TGTGCCAGCAGTTACTTCTCGGGACAGGGTAATTCACCCCTCCACTTT | CASSYFSGQGNSPLHF
TRBJ1-4 | - | TRBV7-9 | TRBD1 | TGTGCCAGCAGCTTAGCAGGGACAGAACTGTTTTTT | CASSLAGTELFF
TRBJ2-7 | - | TRBV28 | TRBD1 | TGTGCCAGCAGTCTCTGGGGACAGGGGTTTCACGAGCAGTACTTC | CASSLWGQGFHEQYF
TRBJ2-2 | - | TRBV27 | TRBD1 | TGTGCCAGCAGTTTATTCTCCGGACAGGGGGGCGGGGAGCTGTTTTTT | CASSLFSGQGGGELFF
TRBJ2-1 | - | TRBV29-1 | TRBD2 | TGCAGCGTTCAGGGACTAGCGTTCCACTACAATGAGCAGTTCTTC | CSVQGLAFHYNEQFF
TRBJ2-5 | - | TRBV28 | TRBD2 | TGTGCCAGCAGTTCCCAAGGGAGGGCCCCTACCCATCAAGAGACCCAGTACTTC | CASSSQGRAPTHQETQYF
TRBJ2-3 | once | TRBV5-1 | - | TGCGCCAGCAGCTTGCCGGGAGCAGATACGCAGTATTTT | CASSLPGADTQYF
TRBJ1-1 | - | TRBV6-1 | - | TGTGCCAGCAAGTGGGGGCTGAACACTGAAGCTTTCTTT | CASKWGLNTEAFF
TRBJ2-1 | - | TRBV5-1 | TRBD2 | TGCGCCAGCAGCCCGGGGACTAGCGGGAGCTGGAATGAGCAGTTCTTC | CASSPGTSGSWNEQFF
TRBJ1-2 | few | TRBV4-2 | TRBD1 | TGTGCCAGCAGCCGGGACAGTTCCTATGGCTACACCTTC | CASSRDSSYGYTF
TRBJ1-3 | - | TRBV7-2 | - | TGTGCCAGCAGCCAGACCGGGACGTTCAACCTGAAGGGAAACACCATATATTTT | CASSQTGTFNLKGNTIYF
TRBJ2-7 | - | TRBV5-1 | - | TGCGCCAGCAGCCCGACGGTCATCTCCTACGAGCAGTACTTC | CASSPTVISYEQYF
TRBJ1-2 | - | TRBV7-9 | TRBD1 | TGTGCCAGCAGCCCTGGACAGGGGGCGTTTAGCTACACCTTC | CASSPGQGAFSYTF
TRBJ1-5 | - | TRBV5-1 | TRBD1 | TGCGCCAGCAGCTCTGACCCGGTGGGACAGGGCAATCAGCCCCAGCATTTT | CASSSDPVGQGNQPQHF